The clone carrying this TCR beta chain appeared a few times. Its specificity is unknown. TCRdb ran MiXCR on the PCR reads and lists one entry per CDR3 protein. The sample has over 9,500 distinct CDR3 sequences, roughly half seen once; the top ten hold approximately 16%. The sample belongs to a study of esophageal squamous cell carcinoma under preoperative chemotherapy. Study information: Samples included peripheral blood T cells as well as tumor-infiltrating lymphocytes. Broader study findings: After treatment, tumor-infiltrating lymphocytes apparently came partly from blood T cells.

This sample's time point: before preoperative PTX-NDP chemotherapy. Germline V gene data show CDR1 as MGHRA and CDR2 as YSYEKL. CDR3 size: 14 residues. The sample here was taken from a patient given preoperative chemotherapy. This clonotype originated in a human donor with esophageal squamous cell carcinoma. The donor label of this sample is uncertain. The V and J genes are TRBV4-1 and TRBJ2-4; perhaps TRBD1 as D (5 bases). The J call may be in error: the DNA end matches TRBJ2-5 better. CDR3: CASSQDAPGETQYF. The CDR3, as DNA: TGCGCCAGCAGCCAAGATGCCCCAGGGGAGACCCAGTACTTC.